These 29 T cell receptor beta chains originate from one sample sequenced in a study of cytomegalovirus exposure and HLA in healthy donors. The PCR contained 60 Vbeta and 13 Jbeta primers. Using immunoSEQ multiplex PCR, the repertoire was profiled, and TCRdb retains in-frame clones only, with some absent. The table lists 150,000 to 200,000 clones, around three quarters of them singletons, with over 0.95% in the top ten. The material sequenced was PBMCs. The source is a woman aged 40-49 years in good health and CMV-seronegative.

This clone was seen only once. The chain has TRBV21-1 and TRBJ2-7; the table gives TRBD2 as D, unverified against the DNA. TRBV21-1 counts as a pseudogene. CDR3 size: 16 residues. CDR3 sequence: CASTYLERGLPYEQYF. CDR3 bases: TGTGCCAGCACCTACTTGGAGCGGGGACTGCCTTACGAGCAGTACTTC.

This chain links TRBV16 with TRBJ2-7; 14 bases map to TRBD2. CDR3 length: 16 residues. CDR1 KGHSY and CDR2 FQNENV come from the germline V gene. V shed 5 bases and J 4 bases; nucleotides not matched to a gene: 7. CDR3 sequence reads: CASSSRLAGGLYEQYF. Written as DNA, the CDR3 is TGTGCCAGCAGCTCTCGACTAGCGGGAGGGTTATACGAGCAGTACTTC.

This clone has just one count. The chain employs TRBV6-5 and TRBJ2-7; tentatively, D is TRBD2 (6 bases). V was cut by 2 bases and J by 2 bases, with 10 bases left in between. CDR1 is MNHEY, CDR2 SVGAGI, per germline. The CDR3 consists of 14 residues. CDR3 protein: CASSYRGTPYEQYF. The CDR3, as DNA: TGTGCCAGCAGTTACCGGGGGACTCCCTACGAGCAGTACTTC.

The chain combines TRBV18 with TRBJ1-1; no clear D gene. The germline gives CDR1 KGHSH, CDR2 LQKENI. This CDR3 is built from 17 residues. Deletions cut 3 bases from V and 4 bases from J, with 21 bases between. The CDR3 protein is CASSPTTVDRRATEAFF. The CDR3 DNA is TGTGCCAGCTCACCGACTACCGTGGACCGGAGGGCCACTGAAGCTTTCTTT.

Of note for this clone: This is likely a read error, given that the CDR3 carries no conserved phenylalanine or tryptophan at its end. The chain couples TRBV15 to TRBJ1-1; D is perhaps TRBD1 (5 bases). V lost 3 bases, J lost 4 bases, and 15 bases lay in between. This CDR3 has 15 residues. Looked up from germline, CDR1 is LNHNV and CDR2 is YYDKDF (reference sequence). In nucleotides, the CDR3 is TGTGCCACCAGCAGTCTCTCAATAAGGGGCACTGAAGCTTTCTCT. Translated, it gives CATSSLSIRGTEAFS.

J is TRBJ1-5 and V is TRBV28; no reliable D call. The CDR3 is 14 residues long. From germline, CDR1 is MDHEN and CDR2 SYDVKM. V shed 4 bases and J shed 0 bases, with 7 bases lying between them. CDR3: CASSYTNSNQPQHF. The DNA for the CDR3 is TGTGCCAGCAGTTACACCAATAGCAATCAGCCCCAGCATTTT.

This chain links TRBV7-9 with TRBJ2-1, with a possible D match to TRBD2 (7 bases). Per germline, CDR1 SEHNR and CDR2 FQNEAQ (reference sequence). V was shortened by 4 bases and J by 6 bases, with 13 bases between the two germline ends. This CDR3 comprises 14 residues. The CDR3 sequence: CASSSLRGGNEQFF. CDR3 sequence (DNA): TGTGCCAGCAGCTCCCTTAGGGGGGGCAATGAGCAGTTCTTC. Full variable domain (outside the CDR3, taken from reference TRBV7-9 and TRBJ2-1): DTGVSQNPRHKITKRGQNVTFRCDPISEHNRLYWYRQTLGQGPEFLTYFQNEAQLEKSRLLSDRFSAERPKGSFSTLEIQRTEQGDSAMYLCASSSLRGGNEQFFGPGTRLTVL.

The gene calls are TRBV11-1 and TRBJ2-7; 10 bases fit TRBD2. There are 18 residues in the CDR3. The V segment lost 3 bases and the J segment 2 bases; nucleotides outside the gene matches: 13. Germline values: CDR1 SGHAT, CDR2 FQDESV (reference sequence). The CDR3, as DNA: TGTGCCAGCAGCTTGTCTTATACTAGCGGGACCAGCACCTACGAGCAGTACTTC. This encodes CASSLSYTSGTSTYEQYF.

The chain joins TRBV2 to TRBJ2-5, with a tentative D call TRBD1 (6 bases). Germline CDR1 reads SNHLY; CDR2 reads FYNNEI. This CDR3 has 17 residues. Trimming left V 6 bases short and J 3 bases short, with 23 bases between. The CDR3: CASREPGVSRGEETQYF. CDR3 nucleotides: TGTGCCAGCAGGGAACCAGGGGTTAGCAGGGGTGAAGAGACCCAGTACTTC.

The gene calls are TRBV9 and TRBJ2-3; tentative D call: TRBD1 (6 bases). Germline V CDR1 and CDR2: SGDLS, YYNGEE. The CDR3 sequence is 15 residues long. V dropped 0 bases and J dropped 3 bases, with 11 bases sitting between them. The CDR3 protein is CASSVAGRGTDTQYF. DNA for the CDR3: TGTGCCAGCAGCGTAGCCGGCAGGGGAACAGATACGCAGTATTTT.

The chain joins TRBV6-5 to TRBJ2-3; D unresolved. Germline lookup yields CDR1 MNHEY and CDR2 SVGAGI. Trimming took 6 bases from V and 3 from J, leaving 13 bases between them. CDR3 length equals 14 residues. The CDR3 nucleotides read TGTGCCAGCAGGTTCAGCGTCCAGACAGATACGCAGTATTTT. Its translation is CASRFSVQTDTQYF.

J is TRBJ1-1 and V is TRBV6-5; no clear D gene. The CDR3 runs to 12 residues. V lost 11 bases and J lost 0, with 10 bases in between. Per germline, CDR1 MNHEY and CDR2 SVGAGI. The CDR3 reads CAAGKLNTEAFF. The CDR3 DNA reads TGTGCCGCGGGCAAGTTGAACACTGAAGCTTTCTTT.

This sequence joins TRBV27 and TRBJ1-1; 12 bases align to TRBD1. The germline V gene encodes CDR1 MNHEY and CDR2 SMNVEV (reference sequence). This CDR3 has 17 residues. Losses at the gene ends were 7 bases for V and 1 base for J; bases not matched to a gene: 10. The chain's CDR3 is CASIPWGQGAKNTEAFF. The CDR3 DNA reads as TGTGCCAGCATCCCTTGGGGACAGGGGGCAAAGAACACTGAAGCTTTCTTT.

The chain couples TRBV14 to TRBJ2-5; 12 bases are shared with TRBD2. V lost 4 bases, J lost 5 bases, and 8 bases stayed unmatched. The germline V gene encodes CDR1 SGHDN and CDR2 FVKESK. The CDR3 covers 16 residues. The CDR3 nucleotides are TGTGCCAGCAGCCCACGACTAGCGGGAGCGTTGGAGACCCAGTACTTC. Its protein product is CASSPRLAGALETQYF.

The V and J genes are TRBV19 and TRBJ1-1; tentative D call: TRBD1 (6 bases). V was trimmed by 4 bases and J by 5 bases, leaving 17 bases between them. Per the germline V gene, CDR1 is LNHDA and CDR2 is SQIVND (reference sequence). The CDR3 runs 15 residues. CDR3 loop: CASSTPSGQLTEAFF. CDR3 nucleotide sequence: TGTGCCAGTAGTACCCCATCCGGACAGTTGACTGAAGCTTTCTTT.

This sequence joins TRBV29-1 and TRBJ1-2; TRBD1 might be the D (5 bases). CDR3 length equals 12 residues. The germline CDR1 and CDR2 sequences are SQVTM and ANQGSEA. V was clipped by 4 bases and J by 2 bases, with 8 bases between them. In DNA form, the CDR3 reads TGCAGCGTTGGGGGGGGGAACTATGGCTACACCTTC. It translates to CSVGGGNYGYTF.

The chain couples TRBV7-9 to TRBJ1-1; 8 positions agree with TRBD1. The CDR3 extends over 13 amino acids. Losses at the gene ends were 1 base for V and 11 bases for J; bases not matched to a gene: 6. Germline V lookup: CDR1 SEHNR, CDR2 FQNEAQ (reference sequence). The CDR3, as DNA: TGTGCCAGCAGCTTAGTCGGACAGGGTGAGGCTTTCTTT. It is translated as CASSLVGQGEAFF.

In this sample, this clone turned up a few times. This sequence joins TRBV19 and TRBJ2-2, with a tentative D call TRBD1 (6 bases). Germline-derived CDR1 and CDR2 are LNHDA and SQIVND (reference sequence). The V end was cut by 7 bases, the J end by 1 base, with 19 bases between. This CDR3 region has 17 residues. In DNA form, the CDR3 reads TGTGCCAGTACCGATTATGGGGGCAAGGAGAACACCGGGGAGCTGTTTTTT. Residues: CASTDYGGKENTGELFF.

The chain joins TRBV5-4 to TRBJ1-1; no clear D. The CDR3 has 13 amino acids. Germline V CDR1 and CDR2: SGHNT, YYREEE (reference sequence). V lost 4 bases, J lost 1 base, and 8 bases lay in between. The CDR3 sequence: CASSAKRNTEAFF. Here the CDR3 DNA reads TGTGCCAGCAGCGCAAAGAGGAACACTGAAGCTTTCTTT. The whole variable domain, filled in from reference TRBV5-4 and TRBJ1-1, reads ETGVTQSPTHLIKTRGQQVTLRCSSQSGHNTVSWYQQALGQGPQFIFQYYREEENGRGNFPPRFSGLQFPNYSSELNVNALELDDSALYLCASSAKRNTEAFFGQGTRLTVV.

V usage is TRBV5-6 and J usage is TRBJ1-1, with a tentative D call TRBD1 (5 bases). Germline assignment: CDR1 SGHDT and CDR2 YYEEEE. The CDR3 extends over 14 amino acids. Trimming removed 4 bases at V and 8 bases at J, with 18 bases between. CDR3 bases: TGTGCCAGCAGCCTGCGGGGCTTGGCACAAGAAGCTTTCTTT. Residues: CASSLRGLAQEAFF.

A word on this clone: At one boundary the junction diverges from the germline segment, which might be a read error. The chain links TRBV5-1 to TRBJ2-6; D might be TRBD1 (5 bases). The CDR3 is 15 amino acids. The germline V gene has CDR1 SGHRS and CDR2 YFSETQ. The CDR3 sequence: CASSLDGLGANILTF. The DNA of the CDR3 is TGCGCCAGCAGCTTGGATGGGCTTGGGGCCAACATCCTGACTTTC.

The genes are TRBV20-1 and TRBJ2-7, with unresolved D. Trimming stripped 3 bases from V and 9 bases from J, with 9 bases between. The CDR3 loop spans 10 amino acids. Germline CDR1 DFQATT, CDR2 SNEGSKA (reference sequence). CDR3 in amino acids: CSASLDVQYF. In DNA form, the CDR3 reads TGCAGTGCTAGTCTAGATGTGCAGTACTTC.

This CDR3 is CAISDLGQGNEQFF. The CDR3 DNA follows: TGTGCCATCAGTGACTTGGGACAGGGGAATGAGCAGTTCTTC. The chain employs TRBV10-3 and TRBJ2-1; TRBD1 matches at 10 bases. The CDR3 spans 14 residues. Germline CDR1 reads ENHRY; CDR2 reads SYGVKD. V shed 3 bases and J 7 bases; nucleotides not matched to a gene: 3.

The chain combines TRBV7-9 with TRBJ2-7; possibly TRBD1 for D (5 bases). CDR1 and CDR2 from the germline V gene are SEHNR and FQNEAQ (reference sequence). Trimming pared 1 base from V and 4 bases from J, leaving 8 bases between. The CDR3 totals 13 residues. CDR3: CASSLGAGYEQYF. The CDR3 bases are TGTGCCAGCAGCTTAGGGGCAGGGTACGAGCAGTACTTC.

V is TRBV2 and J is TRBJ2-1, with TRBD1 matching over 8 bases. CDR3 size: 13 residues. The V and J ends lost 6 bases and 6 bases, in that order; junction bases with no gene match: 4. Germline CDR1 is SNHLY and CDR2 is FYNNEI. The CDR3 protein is CASRGDRTNEQFF. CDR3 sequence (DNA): TGTGCCAGCAGAGGGGACAGGACCAATGAGCAGTTCTTC.

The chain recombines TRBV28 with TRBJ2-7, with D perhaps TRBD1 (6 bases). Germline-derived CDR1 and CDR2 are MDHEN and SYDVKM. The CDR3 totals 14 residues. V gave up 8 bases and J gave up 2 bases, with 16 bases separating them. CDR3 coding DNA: TGTGCCAGCGGTAGGACAGTCCTTGCCTACGAGCAGTACTTC. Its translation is CASGRTVLAYEQYF. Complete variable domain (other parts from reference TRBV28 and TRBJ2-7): DVKVTQSSRYLVKRTGEKVFLECVQDMDHENMFWYRQDPGLGLRLIYFSYDVKMKEKGDIPEGYSVSREKKERFSLILESASTNQTSMYLCASGRTVLAYEQYFGPGTRLTVT.

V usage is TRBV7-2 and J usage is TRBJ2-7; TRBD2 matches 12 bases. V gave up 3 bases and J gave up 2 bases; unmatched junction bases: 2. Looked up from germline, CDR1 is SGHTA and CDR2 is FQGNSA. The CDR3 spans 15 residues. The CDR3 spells CASSFLAGGPYEQYF. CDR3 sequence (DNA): TGTGCCAGCAGCTTCCTAGCGGGAGGGCCCTACGAGCAGTACTTC.

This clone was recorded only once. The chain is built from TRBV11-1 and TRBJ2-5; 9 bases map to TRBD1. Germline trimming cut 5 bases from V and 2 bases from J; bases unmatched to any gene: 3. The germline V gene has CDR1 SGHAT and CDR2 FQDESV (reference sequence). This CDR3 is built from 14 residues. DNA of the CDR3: TGTGCCAGCAGCCAAGGGACAGGGCAAGAGACCCAGTACTTC. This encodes CASSQGTGQETQYF. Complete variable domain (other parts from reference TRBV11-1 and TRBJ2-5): EAEVAQSPRYKITEKSQAVAFWCDPISGHATLYWYRQILGQGPELLVQFQDESVVDDSQLPKDRFSAERLKGVDSTLKIQPAELGDSAMYLCASSQGTGQETQYFGPGTRLLVL.

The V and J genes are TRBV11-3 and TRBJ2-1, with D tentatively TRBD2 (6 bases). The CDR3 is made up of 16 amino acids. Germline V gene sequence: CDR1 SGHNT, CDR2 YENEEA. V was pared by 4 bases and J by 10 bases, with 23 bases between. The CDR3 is CASSSIRLVPGREQFF. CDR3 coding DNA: TGTGCCAGCAGCTCCATCAGACTAGTCCCGGGGCGGGAGCAGTTCTTC.